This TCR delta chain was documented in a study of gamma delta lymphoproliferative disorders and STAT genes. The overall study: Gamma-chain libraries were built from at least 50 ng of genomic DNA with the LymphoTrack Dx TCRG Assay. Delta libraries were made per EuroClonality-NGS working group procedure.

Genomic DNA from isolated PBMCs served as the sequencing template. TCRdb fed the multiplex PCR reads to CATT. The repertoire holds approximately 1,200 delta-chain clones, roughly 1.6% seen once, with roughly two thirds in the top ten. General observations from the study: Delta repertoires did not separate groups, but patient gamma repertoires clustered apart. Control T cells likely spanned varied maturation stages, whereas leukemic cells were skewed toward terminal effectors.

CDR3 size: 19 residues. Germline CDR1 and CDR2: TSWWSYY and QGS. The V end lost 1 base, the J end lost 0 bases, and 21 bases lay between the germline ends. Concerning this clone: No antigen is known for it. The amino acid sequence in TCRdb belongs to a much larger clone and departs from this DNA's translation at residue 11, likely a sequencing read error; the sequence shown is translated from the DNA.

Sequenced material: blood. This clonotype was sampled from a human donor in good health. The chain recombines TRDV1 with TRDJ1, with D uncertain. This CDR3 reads CALGEPYIARILYTDKLIF. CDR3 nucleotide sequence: TGTGCTCTTGGGGAACCTTATATAGCACGTATCCTGTACACCGATAAACTCATCTTT.